This TCR beta chain was sequenced for a study of identical twins. TCRdb re-derived calls from the 5' RACE reads in MiXCR, one entry per CDR3 protein. The repertoire includes roughly 720,000 distinct CDR3 sequences, around a sixth of them detected once, and around 13% sits in the top ten. With 5 bases clipped from V and 0 bases from J, the junction kept 4 bases outside the gene matches. Germline V lookup: CDR1 SGHRS, CDR2 YFSETQ. The length of the CDR3 is 14 residues. The same sample was also studied in work on T cells expressing NK-cell markers.

This clonotype originated in a woman between 18 and 30 years old in good health. Sequenced material: PBMCs. The rearrangement joins TRBV5-1 to TRBJ2-5; TRBD2 agrees at 7 bases. CDR3 DNA: TGCGCCAGCAGTGACGGGGGGAACCAAGAGACCCAGTACTTC. As protein: CASSDGGNQETQYF.